The rows below give T cell receptor beta chains drawn from one sample of a study of T cell repertoires in cytomegalovirus infection. Their antigens remain unidentified. TCRdb re-called the reads with MiXCR, one entry per CDR3 protein. The table has fewer than 950,000 distinct CDR3 sequences, around a third seen once; the top ten hold about an eighth. The specimen comprised cultured CD8+ T cells from PBMCs, sampled from culture after CMV antigen stimulation. The source is a human donor in good health (CMV status not recorded). Some clones in this sample may be carry-over from other donors' samples. CDR3s include the opening cysteine and the closing phenylalanine or tryptophan. The D gene is left open where the match is weak. Rows give clone size only sometimes, using once, few, many, or a class for an expanded clone.

TRBJ2-2 few TRBV2 NA CASSAMNTGELFF TGTGCCAGCAGTGCCATGAACACCGGGGAGCTGTTTTTT
TRBJ2-2 few TRBV7-9 TRBD2 CASSYKSGTSGDTGELFF TGTGCCAGCAGCTACAAATCCGGGACTAGCGGGGACACCGGGGAGCTGTTTTTT
TRBJ1-1 many TRBV7-9 NA CASSLGTAEAFF TGTGCCAGCAGCTTAGGGACAGCTGAAGCTTTCTTT
TRBJ2-7 few TRBV10-3 TRBD2 CAISSGLAEYEQYF TGTGCCATCAGTTCGGGACTAGCGGAATACGAGCAGTACTTC
TRBJ2-5 NA TRBV19 NA CASREPTGPETQYF TGTGCCAGTAGAGAGCCTACAGGTCCGGAGACCCAGTACTTC
TRBJ2-4 NA TRBV27 TRBD1 CASSPYRGAKNIQYF TGTGCCAGCAGTCCGTACAGGGGTGCCAAAAACATTCAGTACTTC
TRBJ2-3 NA TRBV19 NA CASSILPSTAGRGTDTQYF TGTGCCAGTAGTATACTTCCTTCCACTGCCGGCCGCGGCACAGATACGCAGTATTTT
TRBJ2-2 many TRBV7-6 NA CASSLGGHLQDTGELFF TGTGCCAGCAGCTTAGGGGGACACCTACAGGACACCGGGGAGCTGTTTTTT
TRBJ1-6 NA TRBV2 NA CASSEVGIYNSPLHF TGTGCCAGCAGTGAAGTGGGTATCTATAATTCACCCCTCCACTTT
TRBJ1-5 many TRBV7-6 NA CASSPGRGWHQPQHF TGTGCCAGCAGCCCAGGCAGGGGTTGGCATCAGCCCCAGCATTTT
TRBJ2-1 NA TRBV2 TRBD2 CASGRGGRNEQFF TGTGCCAGCGGGCGGGGGGGCCGCAATGAGCAGTTCTTC
TRBJ2-7 NA TRBV12-3/TRBV12-4 NA CASRLEGYEQYF TGTGCCAGCAGGTTGGAGGGCTACGAGCAGTACTTC
TRBJ2-1 few TRBV4-1 NA CASSQDGASNNEQFF TGCGCCAGCAGCCAAGATGGGGCCAGCAACAATGAGCAGTTCTTC
TRBJ1-1 few TRBV12-3/TRBV12-4 TRBD1 CASSLWTGGETEAFF TGTGCCAGCAGTCTATGGACAGGGGGCGAAACTGAAGCTTTCTTT
TRBJ1-4 few TRBV6-5 NA CASSYRGGGRGEKLFF TGTGCCAGCAGTTATCGTGGGGGCGGGCGCGGTGAAAAACTGTTTTTT
TRBJ2-5 NA TRBV20-1 NA CSARGILADSETQYF TGCAGTGCTAGAGGGATATTAGCGGATTCGGAGACCCAGTACTTC
TRBJ1-1 few TRBV6-6 NA CANSYNGPLNTEAFF TGTGCCAACAGTTACAACGGACCCCTGAACACTGAAGCTTTCTTT
TRBJ2-1 NA TRBV5-4 NA CASSPRRGQSLINEQFF TGTGCCAGCAGCCCTCGGCGCGGACAGTCCCTAATAAATGAGCAGTTCTTC
TRBJ2-3 few TRBV4-2 TRBD2 CASSHGLAGDPTPGDTQYF TGTGCCAGCAGCCACGGACTAGCGGGGGACCCAACCCCCGGAGATACGCAGTATTTT
TRBJ2-3 few TRBV18 NA CASSPISVPTSTDTQYF TGTGCCAGCTCACCAATTTCAGTACCAACTAGCACAGATACGCAGTATTTT
TRBJ1-5 NA TRBV19 NA CASSPPGNDIYQPQHF TGTGCCAGTAGTCCCCCCGGGAATGATATTTATCAGCCCCAGCATTTT
TRBJ2-2 few TRBV15 NA CATSRGGVGELFF TGTGCCACCAGCAGAGGGGGGGTCGGGGAGCTGTTTTTT
TRBJ2-7 many TRBV7-2 NA CASSAGTHEQYF TGTGCCAGCAGTGCCGGGACCCACGAGCAGTACTTC
TRBJ2-1 NA TRBV6-2/TRBV6-3 NA CASTTPKGGQFF TGTGCCAGCACCACCCCGAAAGGAGGGCAGTTCTTC
TRBJ2-1 NA TRBV4-1 TRBD1 CASSQLRTGVLLSNEQFF TGCGCCAGCAGCCAACTAAGGACAGGGGTCCTGTTAAGCAATGAGCAGTTCTTC
TRBJ2-1 NA TRBV15 TRBD2 CATSRDPAGVSYNEQFF TGTGCCACCAGCAGAGATCCGGCGGGGGTCTCCTACAATGAGCAGTTCTTC
TRBJ1-1 many TRBV7-6 NA CASSISDSNTEAFF TGTGCCAGCAGCATCAGCGACAGCAACACTGAAGCTTTCTTT
TRBJ1-1 NA TRBV6-1 NA CASSEDAIAPKLFTEAFF TGTGCCAGCAGTGAAGATGCTATTGCACCCAAGTTATTCACTGAAGCTTTCTTT
TRBJ2-1 NA TRBV4-1 NA CASTFFTQGGSEQFF TGCGCCAGCACCTTCTTTACTCAGGGGGGCAGTGAGCAGTTCTTC
TRBJ1-5 few TRBV2 NA CASRTEPNQPQHF TGTGCCAGCAGAACGGAGCCCAATCAGCCCCAGCATTTT
TRBJ1-5 few TRBV7-4 NA CASSSQSSANQPQHF TGTGCCAGCAGCTCACAAAGTTCTGCGAATCAGCCCCAGCATTTT
TRBJ2-6 few TRBV19 NA CASSIRLNSGANVLTF TGTGCCAGTAGTATTAGACTTAACTCTGGGGCCAACGTCCTGACTTTC
TRBJ1-5 NA TRBV4-1 NA CASSLGAWQPQHF TGCGCCAGCAGCCTGGGGGCATGGCAGCCCCAGCATTTT
TRBJ2-3 NA TRBV6-1 NA CASRPDGTDTQYF TGTGCCAGCAGACCGGACGGCACAGATACGCAGTATTTT
TRBJ1-2 NA TRBV7-9 TRBD1 CASSLQGVRFYGYTF TGTGCCAGCAGCCTACAGGGGGTGCGGTTCTATGGCTACACCTTC
TRBJ2-1 many TRBV6-1 TRBD2 CASSELGLAGGGSYNEQFF TGTGCCAGCAGTGAGTTGGGACTAGCGGGGGGGGGCTCCTACAATGAGCAGTTCTTC
TRBJ2-2 NA TRBV7-6 NA CASSALLVGSGELFF TGTGCCAGCAGCGCCCTGCTGGTTGGGTCCGGGGAGCTGTTTTTT